A selection of T cell receptor beta chains follows, all from one sample in a study of blood T cell repertoires in COVID-19. TCRdb keeps only in-frame clones here, not all; method: immunoSEQ multiplex PCR. This table holds hundreds of thousands of clones, around 81% found once. Sequencing input: peripheral blood. The receptors shown here come from a woman older than 75 with COVID-19, enrolled during active disease. The CDR3 runs from the conserved cysteine through the conserved F or W. D genes are given only for firm matches. Clone size is stated in some rows and not others, as once, few, many or a class when expanded.

clone_size d_call j_call v_call cdr3_nt cdr3_aa
once - TRBJ1-2 TRBV4-3 TGCGCCAGCAGCCAAGAACTAAGGGAGGGCAACTATGGCTACACCTTC CASSQELREGNYGYTF
- TRBD1 TRBJ1-1 TRBV19 TGTGCCACGCAACTACAGGGGTCTGCCCGGAACACTGAAGCTTTCTTT CATQLQGSARNTEAFF
once TRBD2 TRBJ2-1 TRBV4-1 TGCGCCAGCAGCCACCGAAGGGGAGGGTCCTACAATGAGCAGTTCTTC CASSHRRGGSYNEQFF
- - TRBJ2-1 TRBV11-2 TGTGCCAGCAGCTTAGATCGGGTAGAGCAGTTCTTC CASSLDRVEQFF
- - TRBJ1-5 TRBV4-2 TGTGCCAGCAGCCAAGATAGAGGGTTTAGCAATCAGCCCCAGCATTTT CASSQDRGFSNQPQHF
many - TRBJ2-6 TRBV9 TGTGCCAGCAGCGCGGGGGGCGCTGGGGCCAACGTCCTGACTTTC CASSAGGAGANVLTF
- TRBD1 TRBJ1-2 TRBV29-1 TGCAGCGTGCCCCGCGACAGGGCCTCTACTAACTATGGCTACACCTTC CSVPRDRASTNYGYTF
- TRBD2 TRBJ2-3 TRBV7-2 TGTGCCAGCAGCTTCTCGGGAGGAGATACGCAGTATTTT CASSFSGGDTQYF
- - TRBJ1-2 TRBV6-5 TGTGCCAGCAGGGACCGGGGGATTTATGGCTACACCTTC CASRDRGIYGYTF
- TRBD1 TRBJ2-3 TRBV24-1 TGTGCCACCAGTGATACGACAGGGTTAGGAGATACGCAGTATTTT CATSDTTGLGDTQYF
- TRBD2 TRBJ2-2 TRBV24-1 TGTGCCGGGGTTGAGCGGGGACCCGGGGAGCTGTTTTTT CAGVERGPGELFF
- - TRBJ1-5 TRBV4-2 TGTGCCAGCAGCCCCCGCCGGGGACAGCCCCAGCATTTT CASSPRRGQPQHF
- TRBD1 TRBJ1-2 TRBV29-1 TGCAGCGTAATGACAGGGACCAGTTGTACCTTC CSVMTGTSCTF
- - TRBJ2-1 TRBV21-1 TGTGCCAGCAGAAGAGCGGGAGGGCCGGTTGAGCAGTTCTTC CASRRAGGPVEQFF
- TRBD1 TRBJ1-1 TRBV7-3 TGTGCCAGCAGCCGGAGACAGGGAAATGAAGCTTTCTTT CASSRRQGNEAFF
- TRBD2 TRBJ2-3 TRBV30 TGTGCCTGGAGTGGGGGGGGTACGCAGTATTTT CAWSGGGTQYF
- TRBD1 TRBJ2-7 TRBV2 TGTGCCAGCAGTGCCGGGACAGTACCCTACGAGCAGTACTTC CASSAGTVPYEQYF
- TRBD1 TRBJ1-3 TRBV5-1 TGCGCCAGCAGCCCACGGACAGGGAACTCTGGAAACACCATATATTTT CASSPRTGNSGNTIYF
- TRBD1 TRBJ2-7 TRBV5-1 TGCGCCAGCAGTTATGGACAGGGAAGCAACGAGCAGTACTTC CASSYGQGSNEQYF
many TRBD1 TRBJ2-7 TRBV7-9 TGTGCCAGCAGCCTCGGGACAGGGAAGACCTACGAGCAGTACTTC CASSLGTGKTYEQYF
- - TRBJ1-2 TRBV4-2 TGTGCCAGCAGCCACCGGGACCCGGAGGGTGGCTACACCTTC CASSHRDPEGGYTF
- TRBD1 TRBJ1-2 TRBV7-9 TGTGCCAGCAGCTTAGCGGGACAGGGGTATGGCTATGGCTACACCTTC CASSLAGQGYGYGYTF
- TRBD1 TRBJ2-2 TRBV9 TGTGCCAGCAGCGTAGTCCAGGGGGCAACCGCCGGGGAGCTGTTTTTT CASSVVQGATAGELFF
- TRBD2 TRBJ2-3 TRBV29-1 TGCAGCGTTGCCGGGACTAGGGAAACTACAGATACGCAGTATTTT CSVAGTRETTDTQYF
- TRBD1 TRBJ2-2 TRBV6-5 TGTGCCAGCAGTATATGGGGACAGGGGGCCGGGGAGCTGTTTTTT CASSIWGQGAGELFF
- - TRBJ1-3 TRBV13 TGTGCCAGCAGCCGTTCGAGGGTTAAGAGGAACACCATATATTTT CASSRSRVKRNTIYF
- TRBD1 TRBJ1-2 TRBV12-3/TRBV12-4 TGTGCCAGCAGTCTCGGACAGGGTGGCTACACCTTC CASSLGQGGYTF
- - TRBJ1-5 TRBV5-8 TGTGCCAGCAGCTTATCTCTTCAGGGGCGGAATCAGCCCCAGCATTTT CASSLSLQGRNQPQHF
- TRBD2 TRBJ2-7 TRBV7-8 TGTGCCAGCAGCTTAGAGTTCCTAGCGGGAGCGGAGGAGCAGTACTTC CASSLEFLAGAEEQYF
- - TRBJ1-5 TRBV19 TGTGCCAGTAGTCATCCGACTCAGGGTCAGCCCCAGCATTTT CASSHPTQGQPQHF
- TRBD1 TRBJ2-7 TRBV9 TGTGCCAGCAGCCCCGGGACAGGGTCCTACGAGCAGTACTTC CASSPGTGSYEQYF
- TRBD1 TRBJ2-1 TRBV14 TGTGCCAGCAGCCCGCGAGACAGGGCGGTCAAATGGAGGTTCTTC CASSPRDRAVKWRFF
few - TRBJ1-1 TRBV28 TGTGCCAGCAGTTTAAGGGGCATCGTTTCGCCTTTCTTT CASSLRGIVSPFF
- TRBD2 TRBJ2-5 TRBV5-4 TGTGCCAGCAGCCCGGGCGGGACTAGAAGGGAAGAGACCCAGTACTTC CASSPGGTRREETQYF
- - TRBJ1-2 TRBV5-6 TGTGCCAGCAGCTTTTTCGCCAGGGGTGAAGCGAGCTACACCTTC CASSFFARGEASYTF
few - TRBJ2-1 TRBV7-2 TGTGCCAGCAGCTTAGACCCTCCTAGACGCAACTACAATGAGCAGTTCTTC CASSLDPPRRNYNEQFF
- - TRBJ2-1 TRBV6-2/TRBV6-3 TGTGCCAGCAGTTTGGTAGATATCTTTTACAATGAGCAGTTCTTC CASSLVDIFYNEQFF
- TRBD2 TRBJ2-3 TRBV5-1 TGCGCCAGCAGCATAGCGGGAGGAGCAGATACGCAGTATTTT CASSIAGGADTQYF
- - TRBJ1-2 TRBV7-9 TGTGCCAGCAGCTTAGCTTCCGGGATTAACTATGGCTACACCTTC CASSLASGINYGYTF
- - TRBJ1-3 TRBV6-1 TGTGCCAGCAGTGCGAAAGCCCTAGCCCGCTCTGGAAACACCATATATTTT CASSAKALARSGNTIYF
- - TRBJ2-1 TRBV19 TGTGCCAGTAGTCCTAGGCGGAATGAGCAGTTCTTC CASSPRRNEQFF
- - TRBJ1-6 TRBV30 TGTGCCCGCCAGGCAGGGCCCACACCCCTCCACTTT CARQAGPTPLHF
- - TRBJ1-2 TRBV19 TGTGCCAGTAGTAAAACGGACGTTGGCGGGGCTGGCTACACCTTC CASSKTDVGGAGYTF
- TRBD1 TRBJ2-3 TRBV30 TGTGCCTGGAGTGTACAGGGGGCAGATACGCAGTATTTT CAWSVQGADTQYF
- - TRBJ1-1 TRBV3-1/TRBV3-2 TGTGCCAGCAGCCAAGTCTTTGACCCGGAGGCTGAAGCTTTCTTT CASSQVFDPEAEAFF
- TRBD1 TRBJ1-6 TRBV27 TGTGCCAGCAGTCTAGACAGGGGATATTCACCCCTCCACTTT CASSLDRGYSPLHF
- - TRBJ1-2 TRBV25-1 TGTGCCAGCAGTCCCTCGGATGGGACTTACTATGGCTACACCTTC CASSPSDGTYYGYTF
- - TRBJ2-3 TRBV7-9 TGTGCCAGCAGCTTCTTCGGGCGGGTACAAACAGATACGCAGTATTTT CASSFFGRVQTDTQYF
few - TRBJ2-4 TRBV12-3/TRBV12-4 TGTGCCAGCAGGGATGGGGCGGACATTCAGTACTTC CASRDGADIQYF